The 24 T cell receptor beta chains below were found in one sample sequenced in a study of T cells in Graves' hyperthyroidism and ophthalmopathy. RNA transcripts gave rise to amplified TCR beta CDR3 regions. The HTBI primer set drove a first-round RT-PCR of the TCR CDR3. TCRdb redid the calling of the multiplex PCR reads with MiXCR, one entry per CDR3 protein. In the table there are fewer than 450,000 distinct CDR3 sequences, 11% to 15% of which are singletons. Sequencing was performed on blood. The receptors here all came from a man in his fifties with Graves' ophthalmopathy.

Notes on this clonotype: A much larger clone differs from this one at a single base, so this may be a read error. The rearrangement joins TRBV15 to TRBJ2-1; 7 positions agree with TRBD1. The V and J ends lost 3 bases and 7 bases, in that order; junction bases with no gene match: 15. Germline V gene sequence: CDR1 LNHNV, CDR2 YYDKDF (reference sequence). The CDR3 loop spans 17 amino acids. In DNA form, the CDR3 reads TGTGCCACCAGCAGCTCCGGATCCGGGACAGTGCTGAATGAGCAGTTCTTC. Encoded protein: CATSSSGSGTVLNEQFF. The whole variable domain, remainder taken from reference TRBV15 and TRBJ2-1, is DAMVIQNPRYQVTQFGKPVTLSCSQTLNHNVMYWYQQKSSQAPKLLFHYYDKDFNNEADTPDNFQSRRPNTSFCFLDIRSPGLGDTAMYLCATSSSGSGTVLNEQFFGPGTRLTVL.

Ten or more counts support this clonotype. This chain uses TRBV2 with TRBJ2-7, with 9 bases identical to TRBD2. V shed 3 bases and J 1 base; nucleotides not matched to a gene: 10. CDR1 and CDR2 (germline): SNHLY, FYNNEI. The CDR3 spans 17 residues. CDR3: CASSDSSLAGSSYEQYF. The CDR3, as DNA: TGTGCCAGCAGTGACAGCAGTCTAGCGGGAAGTTCCTACGAGCAGTACTTC.

This clonotype showed up just a few times. The CDR3 sequence: CASSLGGSGTGGESNQPQHF. CDR3 DNA sequence: TGCGCCAGCAGCTTGGGGGGTTCCGGGACAGGGGGCGAAAGCAATCAGCCCCAGCATTTT. V is TRBV5-1 and J is TRBJ1-5; 12 nucleotides match TRBD1. The germline V gene has CDR1 SGHRS and CDR2 YFSETQ. Germline trimming cut 0 bases from V and 1 base from J; bases unmatched to any gene: 11. CDR3 length: 20 amino acids.

This clonotype was seen ten or more times. The V gene is TRBV11-3, the J gene TRBJ2-7; 7 nucleotides line up with TRBD1. J was trimmed by 7 bases and V by 5 bases; bases with no gene match: 8. Per the germline V gene, CDR1 is SGHNT and CDR2 is YENEEA. The CDR3 is 13 amino acids. Here the CDR3 reads CASSQTGSREQYF. The CDR3 DNA reads TGTGCCAGCAGCCAGACAGGGTCTCGAGAGCAGTACTTC.

This clonotype was detected only a few times. The gene calls are TRBV12-3 or TRBV12-4 and TRBJ2-7; D gene ambiguous. The CDR3 covers 14 residues. V lost 5 bases to trimming and J lost 2 bases, with 13 bases between them. This chain's CDR3 is CASSKLLHTYEQYF. In DNA, the CDR3 is TGTGCCAGCAGTAAACTATTGCACACCTACGAGCAGTACTTC.

This chain uses TRBV28 with TRBJ2-1, with TRBD2 matching over 11 bases. The junction had 8 bases not matched to a gene; V was cut back by 6 bases and J by 7 bases. The length of the CDR3 is 15 residues. Germline assignment: CDR1 MDHEN and CDR2 SYDVKM. This chain's CDR3 is CASSLGTSGGNEQFF. In DNA form, the CDR3 reads TGTGCCAGCAGCCTAGGAACTAGCGGGGGTAATGAGCAGTTCTTC.

The chain uses TRBV20-1 and TRBJ2-3; either TRBD1 or TRBD2 may fit D (7 bases each). With 6 bases removed from V and 3 bases from J, the gap between germline ends came to 22 bases. The CDR3 has 16 amino acids. The germline V gene encodes CDR1 DFQATT and CDR2 SNEGSKA (reference sequence). For the CDR3, the DNA is TGCAGTGCGCACGCAGGGACAGCGGGATCAACAGATACGCAGTATTTT. This gives the protein CSAHAGTAGSTDTQYF.

There are many counts of this clonotype. The rearrangement uses TRBV2 and TRBJ1-1; tentatively, D is TRBD1 (5 bases). This CDR3 has 14 amino acids. V was shortened by 9 bases and J by 2 bases, with 16 bases between the two germline ends. Germline CDR1 reads SNHLY; CDR2 reads FYNNEI. The CDR3 coding sequence is TGTGCCAGTGTGCTCAGACAGACTAACACTGAAGCTTTCTTT. Protein product: CASVLRQTNTEAFF.

This clonotype has at least ten counts. The chain carries TRBV2 and TRBJ1-3; 7 bases agree with TRBD1. This CDR3 is built from 14 residues. The germline CDR1 and CDR2 sequences are SNHLY and FYNNEI. V lost 3 bases, J lost 2 bases, and 1 base stayed unmatched. CDR3 in amino acids: CASSDTGAGNTIYF. CDR3 nucleotides: TGTGCCAGCAGTGACACAGGGGCTGGAAACACCATATATTTT.

This clonotype was detected ten times or more. The DNA for the CDR3 is TGCAGTGCTAGAGACCGAAAAAGACAAAAACTATACGACGAGCAGTACTTC. This translates into CSARDRKRQKLYDEQYF. The V gene is TRBV20-1, the J gene TRBJ2-7; D gene ambiguous. V lost 0 bases to trimming and J lost 5 bases, with 23 bases between them. This CDR3 is 17 amino acids long. Germline CDR1 DFQATT, CDR2 SNEGSKA (reference sequence).

This chain connects TRBV19 to TRBJ1-1, with 8 nucleotides matching TRBD1. Germline V CDR1 and CDR2: LNHDA, SQIVND (reference sequence). With 6 bases clipped from V and 1 base from J, the junction kept 4 bases outside the gene matches. The CDR3 has 14 residues. The CDR3 is CASRQGGGNTEAFF. The CDR3 nucleotides read TGTGCCAGTAGACAGGGGGGCGGGAACACTGAAGCTTTCTTT. The whole variable domain, remainder taken from reference TRBV19 and TRBJ1-1, is DGGITQSPKYLFRKEGQNVTLSCEQNLNHDAMYWYRQDPGQGLRLIYYSQIVNDFQKGDIAEGYSVSREKKESFPLTVTSAQKNPTAFYLCASRQGGGNTEAFFGQGTRLTVV.

This clonotype occurred many times. The chain couples TRBV7-9 to TRBJ2-3; unclear D gene. Germline V CDR1 and CDR2: SEHNR, FQNEAQ (reference sequence). The ends were cut back, 5 bases at V and 5 bases at J, with 5 bases in the middle. The CDR3 runs 11 residues. The CDR3 nucleotides read TGTGCCAGCAGCATCAAAGATACGCAGTATTTT. This gives the protein CASSIKDTQYF.

At least ten counts were recorded for this clonotype. CDR3 in amino acids: CASSAITGIADTQYF. In nucleotides, the CDR3 is TGTGCCAGCAGCGCGATTACAGGGATAGCAGATACGCAGTATTTT. The chain is built from TRBV2 and TRBJ2-3; D perhaps matches TRBD1 (6 bases). The germline V gene has CDR1 SNHLY and CDR2 FYNNEI. Between the trimmed V and J ends, which lost 6 bases and 4 bases, there was a span of 17 bases. This CDR3 contains 15 residues.

V usage is TRBV4-1 and J usage is TRBJ2-7; maybe TRBD1 (5 bases). This CDR3 comprises 15 residues. Germline values: CDR1 MGHRA, CDR2 YSYEKL. Trimming took 0 bases from V and 0 from J, leaving 9 bases between them. CDR3 sequence: CASSQEDSNSYEQYF. CDR3 nucleotides: TGCGCCAGCAGCCAAGAAGACAGCAACTCCTACGAGCAGTACTTC.

The rearrangement links TRBV29-1 to TRBJ2-7; the D is unclear. From germline, CDR1 is SQVTM and CDR2 ANQGSEA. Trimming shortened V by 3 bases and J by 4 bases, and 7 bases separated the two germline ends. This CDR3 comprises 11 residues. The CDR3 loop reads CSVDLEYEQYF. The CDR3 DNA follows: TGCAGCGTTGATCTGGAATACGAGCAGTACTTC.

In its sample, this clonotype was seen a few times. This chain uses TRBV20-1 with TRBJ2-3; 9 bases map to TRBD2. This CDR3 comprises 15 residues. CDR1 is DFQATT and CDR2 is SNEGSKA in the germline V gene (reference sequence). The junction had 6 bases not matched to a gene; V was cut back by 3 bases and J by 2 bases. The chain's CDR3 is CSASPLAGTTDTQYF. The CDR3 nucleotides read TGCAGTGCTAGCCCTCTAGCGGGGACCACAGATACGCAGTATTTT.

This clonotype came up a few times. The chain employs TRBV24-1 and TRBJ2-3; D not resolved. This CDR3 comprises 14 residues. Per germline, CDR1 KGHDR and CDR2 SFDVKD. Trimming took 4 bases from V and 4 from J, leaving 11 bases between them. This CDR3 reads CATSDPTGADTQYF. For the CDR3, the DNA is TGTGCCACCAGTGACCCCACGGGCGCAGATACGCAGTATTTT.

Ten or more counts support this clonotype. The chain has TRBV28 and TRBJ2-1; TRBD2 matches at 13 bases. Germline V CDR1 and CDR2: MDHEN, SYDVKM. The CDR3 is 17 residues long. Unmatched junction bases numbered 15, after V lost 7 bases and J lost 9 bases. The CDR3 DNA reads as TGTGCCAGCAAACTACCGGGACTAGCGGGAAAGGATGGTGAGCAGTTCTTC. Translation: CASKLPGLAGKDGEQFF. Filled out from reference TRBV28 and TRBJ2-1, the complete variable domain reads DVKVTQSSRYLVKRTGEKVFLECVQDMDHENMFWYRQDPGLGLRLIYFSYDVKMKEKGDIPEGYSVSREKKERFSLILESASTNQTSMYLCASKLPGLAGKDGEQFFGPGTRLTVL.

This clonotype was seen a few times. This rearrangement joins TRBV7-2 to TRBJ2-2; D remains ambiguous. The CDR3 is 14 residues long. Trimming cost V 5 bases and J 4 bases, with 11 bases left between them. Germline CDR1 is SGHTA and CDR2 is FQGNSA. CDR3 amino acids: CASSTHRFTGELFF. CDR3 coding DNA: TGTGCCAGCAGCACCCACAGATTCACCGGGGAGCTGTTTTTT.

Only a few counts were recorded for this clonotype. The chain recombines TRBV19 with TRBJ1-2, with a possible D match to TRBD1 (5 bases). Germline V gives CDR1 LNHDA, CDR2 SQIVND (reference sequence). The CDR3 contains 13 residues. V was pared by 6 bases and J by 6 bases, with 14 bases between. This CDR3 reads CASSREGFDGYTF. CDR3 in DNA: TGTGCCAGTAGCAGGGAGGGATTCGATGGCTACACCTTC.

Many counts were recorded for this clonotype. The rearrangement joins TRBV12-3 or TRBV12-4 to TRBJ2-7, with TRBD2 matching 9 bases. J gave up 4 bases and V 6 bases, and 13 bases lay outside the gene matches. The CDR3 length is 16 residues. The CDR3 coding sequence is TGTGCCAGCAGCGCTACCGTAGGTAGCGGGAGTTACGAGCAGTACTTC. This gives the protein CASSATVGSGSYEQYF.

A few counts support this clonotype. The chain uses TRBV7-9 and TRBJ2-1, with 15 nucleotides matching TRBD2. The CDR3 is 19 amino acids. The junction had 10 bases not matched to a gene; V was cut back by 6 bases and J by 1 base. The germline V gene encodes CDR1 SEHNR and CDR2 FQNEAQ (reference sequence). The CDR3 nucleotides read TGTGCCAGCAGTCCTCAGGTCGGGACTAGCGGGAGGTCCTACAATGAGCAGTTCTTC. Amino acid sequence: CASSPQVGTSGRSYNEQFF. Drawing the rest from reference TRBV7-9 and TRBJ2-1, the complete variable domain is DTGVSQNPRHKITKRGQNVTFRCDPISEHNRLYWYRQTLGQGPEFLTYFQNEAQLEKSRLLSDRFSAERPKGSFSTLEIQRTEQGDSAMYLCASSPQVGTSGRSYNEQFFGPGTRLTVL.

This clonotype was counted between two and nine times. This chain links TRBV15 with TRBJ2-5; 7 positions match TRBD2. Germline assignment: CDR1 LNHNV and CDR2 YYDKDF (reference sequence). Trimming took 2 bases from V and 3 from J; bases not matched to a gene: 3. The CDR3 sequence is 14 residues long. CDR3 amino acids: CATSRRLAEETQYF. CDR3 DNA sequence: TGTGCCACCAGCAGACGACTAGCCGAAGAGACCCAGTACTTC.

This clonotype was seen a handful of times. The chain combines TRBV5-1 with TRBJ2-2; D unresolved. The CDR3 has 16 residues. Between the trimmed V and J ends, which lost 0 bases and 9 bases, there was a span of 18 bases. Germline V gene sequence: CDR1 SGHRS, CDR2 YFSETQ. The CDR3 region is CASSLGGTTLSRELFF. CDR3 DNA sequence: TGCGCCAGCAGCTTGGGAGGTACCACGCTGAGTCGGGAGCTGTTTTTT.